The 7 T cell receptor beta chains below come from one sample, sequenced in a study of cytomegalovirus exposure and HLA in healthy donors. The study ran its PCR with 60 Vbeta and 13 Jbeta primers. TCRdb's table, derived via immunoSEQ multiplex PCR, lists solely in-frame clones and lacks some. The sample totals 45,000 to 60,000 clones. Sequenced material: PBMCs. The source is a male donor in good health and CMV-seronegative.

The CDR3 protein is CASQGTGNYGYTF. The CDR3 DNA reads TGTGCCAGCCAGGGGACAGGCAACTATGGCTACACCTTC. The chain recombines TRBV6-5 with TRBJ1-2; 8 bases agree with TRBD1. The germline CDR1 and CDR2 sequences are MNHEY and SVGAGI. V lost 8 bases to trimming and J lost 2 bases; unmatched junction nucleotides: 4. CDR3 length equals 13 residues.

The chain links TRBV30 to TRBJ2-1, with D possibly TRBD2 on 5 matching bases. This CDR3 is built from 12 residues. Trimming shortened V by 0 bases and J by 6 bases, and 6 bases separated the two germline ends. Germline V gene data show CDR1 as GTSNPN and CDR2 as SVGIG (reference sequence). CDR3 in amino acids: CAWSVRGNEQFF. In DNA, the CDR3 is TGTGCCTGGAGTGTACGGGGCAATGAGCAGTTCTTC.

The chain joins TRBV5-1 to TRBJ1-1; D may be TRBD1 (6 bases). CDR1 and CDR2 from the germline V gene are SGHRS and YFSETQ. The V gene lost 4 bases and the J gene lost 4 bases, with 17 bases spanning the gap. The CDR3 spans 15 residues. CDR3 in DNA: TGCGCCAGCAGCCGATTGGGGGCCGGTGGCACTGAAGCTTTCTTT. Amino acids: CASSRLGAGGTEAFF.

The chain employs TRBV6-6 and TRBJ1-6, with unresolved D. Germline lookup yields CDR1 MNHNY and CDR2 SVGAGI (reference sequence). Trimming took 2 bases from V and 11 from J, leaving 13 bases between them. The CDR3 is made up of 14 amino acids. This chain's CDR3 is CASSYEGSITPLHF. In DNA, the CDR3 is TGTGCCAGCAGTTACGAGGGATCAATAACACCCCTCCACTTT.

This chain uses TRBV7-9 with TRBJ1-1; 7 nucleotides agree with TRBD1. The CDR3 is 13 amino acids. The germline CDR1 and CDR2 sequences are SEHNR and FQNEAQ (reference sequence). V gave up 4 bases and J gave up 1 base; unmatched junction bases: 0. The CDR3 spells CASSSGGNTEAFF. The CDR3 bases are TGTGCCAGCAGCTCAGGGGGGAACACTGAAGCTTTCTTT. The variable domain in full, completed from reference TRBV7-9 and TRBJ1-1, reads DTGVSQNPRHKITKRGQNVTFRCDPISEHNRLYWYRQTLGQGPEFLTYFQNEAQLEKSRLLSDRFSAERPKGSFSTLEIQRTEQGDSAMYLCASSSGGNTEAFFGQGTRLTVV.

The chain joins TRBV19 to TRBJ2-7; TRBD1 aligns across 7 bases. This CDR3 is built from 13 residues. Germline V lookup: CDR1 LNHDA, CDR2 SQIVND (reference sequence). After removal of 4 bases from V and 3 bases from J, the junction contained 3 bases not matched to a gene. The CDR3 region is CASSTAGGYEQYF. Here the CDR3 DNA reads TGTGCCAGTAGTACGGCAGGGGGCTACGAGCAGTACTTC.

V gene TRBV4-3 combines with J gene TRBJ2-1, with 7 bases aligning to TRBD2. CDR3 length: 13 residues. The germline V gene has CDR1 LGHNA and CDR2 YSLEER. V lost 3 bases to trimming and J lost 9 bases; unmatched junction nucleotides: 5. The CDR3 spells CASSQGAGFEQFF. CDR3 in DNA: TGCGCCAGCAGCCAGGGAGCGGGGTTTGAGCAGTTCTTC.